This T cell receptor (beta chain) was identified in a study of blood T cell repertoires in COVID-19. Germline V gives CDR1 LNHDA, CDR2 SQIVND (reference sequence). This CDR3 comprises 11 residues. Unmatched junction bases numbered 0, after V lost 7 bases and J lost 3 bases. Profiling relied on immunoSEQ multiplex PCR, and the TCRdb table lists in-frame clones only, not all of them. Found here are some 130,000 clones, about 87% of them singletons; the top ten hold 10%. The receptor comes from a man over 45 with acute or convalescent COVID-19. This sequence joins TRBV19 and TRBJ2-7; 7 bases match TRBD1. Sequencing was done on a sample of peripheral blood. CDR3 sequence (DNA): TGTGCCAGTACAGGGGGCTACGAGCAGTACTTC. Its protein product is CASTGGYEQYF.